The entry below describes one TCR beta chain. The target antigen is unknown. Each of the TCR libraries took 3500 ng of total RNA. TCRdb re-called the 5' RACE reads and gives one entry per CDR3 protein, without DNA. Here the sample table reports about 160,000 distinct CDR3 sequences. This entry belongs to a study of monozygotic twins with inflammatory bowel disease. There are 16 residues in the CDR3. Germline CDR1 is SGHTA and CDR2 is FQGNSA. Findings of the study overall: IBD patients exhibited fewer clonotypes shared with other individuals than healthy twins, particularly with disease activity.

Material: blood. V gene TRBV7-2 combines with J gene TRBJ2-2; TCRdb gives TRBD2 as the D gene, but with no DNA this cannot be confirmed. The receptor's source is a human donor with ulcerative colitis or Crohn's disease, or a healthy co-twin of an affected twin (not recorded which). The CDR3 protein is CASSPRASGRFGELFF.